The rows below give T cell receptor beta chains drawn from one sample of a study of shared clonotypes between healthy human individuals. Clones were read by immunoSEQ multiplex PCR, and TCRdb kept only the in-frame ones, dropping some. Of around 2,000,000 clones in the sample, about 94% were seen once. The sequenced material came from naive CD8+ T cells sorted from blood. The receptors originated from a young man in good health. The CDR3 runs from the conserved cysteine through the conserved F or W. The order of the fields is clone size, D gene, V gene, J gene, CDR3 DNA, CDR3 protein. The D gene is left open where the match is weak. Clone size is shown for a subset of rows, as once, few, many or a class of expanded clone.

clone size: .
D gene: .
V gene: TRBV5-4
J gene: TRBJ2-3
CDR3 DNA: TGTGCCAGCAGCTTCCATACAGATACGCAGTATTTT
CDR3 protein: CASSFHTDTQYF

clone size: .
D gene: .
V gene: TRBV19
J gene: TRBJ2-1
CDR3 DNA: TGTGCCAGTAGTATAGATCCGACAGGCCGGAATGAGCAGTTCTTC
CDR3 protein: CASSIDPTGRNEQFF

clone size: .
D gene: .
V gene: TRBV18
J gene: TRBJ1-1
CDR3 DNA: TGTGCCAGCTCACCGGTTGACAACGCGAACACTGAAGCTTTCTTT
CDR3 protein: CASSPVDNANTEAFF

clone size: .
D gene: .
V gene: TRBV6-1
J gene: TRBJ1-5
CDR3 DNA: TGTGCCAGCAGTGAGTGGGACCTAGGGGGCAATCAGCCCCAGCATTTT
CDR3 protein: CASSEWDLGGNQPQHF

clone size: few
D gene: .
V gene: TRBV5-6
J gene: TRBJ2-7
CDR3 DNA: TGTGCCAGCAGCTTAGGGTCCTCCTACGAGCAGTACTTC
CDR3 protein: CASSLGSSYEQYF

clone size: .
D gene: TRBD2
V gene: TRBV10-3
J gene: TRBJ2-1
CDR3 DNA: TGTGCCATCAGTGATTCGGGGGAGGGTACCTACAATGAGCAGTTCTTC
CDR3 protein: CAISDSGEGTYNEQFF

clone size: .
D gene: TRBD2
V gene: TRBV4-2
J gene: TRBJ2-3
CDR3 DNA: TGTGCCAGCAGTGAGGGACTAGCGGGGGCAGATACGCAGTATTTT
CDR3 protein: CASSEGLAGADTQYF

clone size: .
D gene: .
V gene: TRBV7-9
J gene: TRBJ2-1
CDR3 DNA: TGTGCCAGCAGCTTGACTGGGAACAATGAGCAGTTCTTC
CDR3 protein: CASSLTGNNEQFF

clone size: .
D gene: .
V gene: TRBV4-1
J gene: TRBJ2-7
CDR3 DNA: TGCGCCAGCAGCCTCAACCGGGGATCCTACGAGCAGTACTTC
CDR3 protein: CASSLNRGSYEQYF

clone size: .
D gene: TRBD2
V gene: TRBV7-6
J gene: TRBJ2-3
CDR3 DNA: TGTGCCAGCAGCTTAGGCCCAACTAGCGGCCCAGCGGGAGATACGCAGTATTTT
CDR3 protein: CASSLGPTSGPAGDTQYF

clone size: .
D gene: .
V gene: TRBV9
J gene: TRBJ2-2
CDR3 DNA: TGTGCCAGCAGCGTAGGGGCATTAGCGATCAACACCGGGGAGCTGTTTTTT
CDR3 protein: CASSVGALAINTGELFF

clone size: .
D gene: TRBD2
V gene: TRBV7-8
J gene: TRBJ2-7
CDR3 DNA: TGTGCCAGCAGCTTAGTGGGGGGGAGCTTGACCTACGAGCAGTACTTC
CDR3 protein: CASSLVGGSLTYEQYF

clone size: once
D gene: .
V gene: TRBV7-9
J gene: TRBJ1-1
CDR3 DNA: TGTGCCAGCAGCCCGCCGGCAGGGATTACTGAAGCTTTCTTT
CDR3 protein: CASSPPAGITEAFF

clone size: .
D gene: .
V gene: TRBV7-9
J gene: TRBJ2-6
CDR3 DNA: TGTGCCAGCAGCTTTTCTGGGGCCAACGTCCTGACTTTC
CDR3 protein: CASSFSGANVLTF

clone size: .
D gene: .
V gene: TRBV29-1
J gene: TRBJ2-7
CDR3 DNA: TGCAGCGTAAGGGGGGGGAGCTCCTACGAGCAGTACTTC
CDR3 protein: CSVRGGSSYEQYF

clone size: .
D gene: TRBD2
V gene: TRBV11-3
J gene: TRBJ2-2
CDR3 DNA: TGTGCCAGCAGCCCCGGGACTAGCGGGGGACTCGCGAACACCGGGGAGCTGTTTTTT
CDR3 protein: CASSPGTSGGLANTGELFF